The present T cell receptor beta chain was sequenced within a study of T cell responses to AZD1222 COVID-19 vaccine. Study-wide findings and caveats: White British people made up most donors, females outnumbered males, and clonal diversity was possibly underestimated. Increased Spike-specific TCR breadth and depth were observed after two AZD1222 doses. It was only a handful of AZD1222 recipients who were seropositive at baseline.

As concerns this clone: Its antigen remains unknown.

The protocol was immunoSEQ multiplex PCR, while the TCRdb copy is restricted to in-frame clones and leaves out a portion. The sample includes 65,000 to 80,000 clones, around 87% of them seen just once. CDR3 size: 15 residues. V was trimmed by 4 bases and J by 4 bases, leaving 17 bases between them. Germline CDR1 and CDR2: SGHRS and YFSETQ. The sequencing here drew on peripheral blood, taken on day 0 of AZD1222 vaccination. The origin of this receptor is an adult in good health. The V and J genes are TRBV5-1 and TRBJ1-1, with no clear D. The CDR3 DNA follows: TGCGCCAGCAGCCGTTTGGAGTTGAGGTCCACTGAAGCTTTCTTT. Protein sequence: CASSRLELRSTEAFF. Filled out from reference TRBV5-1 and TRBJ1-1, the complete variable domain reads KAGVTQTPRYLIKTRGQQVTLSCSPISGHRSVSWYQQTPGQGLQFLFEYFSETQRNKGNFPGRFSGRQFSNSRSEMNVSTLELGDSALYLCASSRLELRSTEAFFGQGTRLTVV.